This TCR beta chain is drawn from a study of Ad26.COV2.S vaccination and SARS-CoV-2 variants. Study at large: Ad26.COV2.S shots went into the muscle once or twice, 56 days apart.

Clones were sequenced by immunoSEQ multiplex PCR, and TCRdb holds only the in-frame ones, with some missing. The repertoire includes approximately 300,000 clones, approximately 80% of them detected once, and roughly 2% sits in the top ten. This sample's treatment: some 20 received Ad26.COV2.S at low or high dose, single or two shots; about 5 received placebo; per-sample allocation not given. Day 63 after the first injection of vaccine or placebo was the sampling time. Study findings and constraints: The breadth of spike-specific CD8+ and CD4+ T cell responses after vaccination was reportedly substantial.

Comment on this clone: Antigen specificity is unknown.

V was trimmed by 3 bases and J by 2 bases, leaving 11 bases between them. CDR1 is KGHSH and CDR2 is LQKENI in the germline V gene. This CDR3 is built from 15 residues. This TCR was sampled from a person between 18 and 65 years old who received the Ad26.COV2.S COVID-19 vaccine or a placebo. The rearrangement joins TRBV18 to TRBJ1-3; D might be TRBD1 (6 bases). The material sequenced was peripheral blood, taken in a trial of Ad26.COV2.S vaccine versus placebo. DNA of the CDR3: TGTGCCAGCTCACCGGAGACAGGAGCTGGAAACACCATATATTTT. This translates into CASSPETGAGNTIYF.